One sample yielded the 20 T cell receptor beta chains listed below, sequenced in a study of T cell repertoires in cytomegalovirus infection. TCRdb fed the reads into MiXCR, producing one record per CDR3 protein. Among roughly 150,000 distinct CDR3 sequences, 23% were seen once, and the ten largest hold approximately 9.9%. The sequenced sample was PBMCs. The origin of the receptors is a human donor in good health (CMV status not recorded). Some clones in this sample may be carry-over from other donors' samples.

The CDR3 bases are TGCAGTGCTAGTGAATCACTGGGGGGTTTCTATGGCTACACCTTC. Its translation: CSASESLGGFYGYTF. The chain links TRBV20-1 to TRBJ1-2; D might be TRBD1 (5 bases). The CDR3 is made up of 15 amino acids. Trimming cost V 3 bases and J 4 bases, with 18 bases left between them. CDR1 is DFQATT and CDR2 is SNEGSKA in the germline V gene (reference sequence).

This clonotype has more than one count but fewer than ten. The rearrangement links TRBV11-2 to TRBJ2-3, with D perhaps TRBD1 or TRBD2 (6 bases each). V shed 3 bases and J shed 7 bases, with 20 bases lying between them. From germline, CDR1 is SGHAT and CDR2 FQNNGV. This CDR3 region has 16 residues. CDR3 residues: CASSFGGESAYNTQYF. DNA for the CDR3: TGTGCCAGCAGCTTCGGGGGCGAATCCGCTTATAATACGCAGTATTTT.

The V gene is TRBV28, the J gene TRBJ2-3; D is possibly TRBD1 or TRBD2 (5 bases each). Germline CDR1 MDHEN, CDR2 SYDVKM. CDR3 length equals 15 residues. V shed 7 bases and J shed 2 bases, with 16 bases lying between them. This CDR3 is CASTRDGAYTDTQYF. As DNA, the CDR3 is TGTGCCAGCACCCGGGACGGAGCCTACACAGATACGCAGTATTTT.

This chain joins TRBV29-1 and TRBJ2-3; tentatively, D is TRBD1 or TRBD2 (5 bases each). Germline assignment: CDR1 SQVTM and CDR2 ANQGSEA. The CDR3 length is 14 residues. V was clipped by 1 base and J by 0 bases, with 8 bases between them. This CDR3 is CSVEGDLSTDTQYF. For the CDR3, the DNA is TGCAGCGTTGAAGGGGACCTAAGCACAGATACGCAGTATTTT.

This clonotype came up a few times. J is TRBJ1-4 and V is TRBV25-1; D gene ambiguous. Deletions cut 3 bases from V and 5 bases from J, with 13 bases between. Germline values: CDR1 MGHDK, CDR2 SYGVNS. The CDR3 covers 15 residues. CDR3 bases: TGTGCCAGCAGTGAGAGGAGGTTGGGGAATGAAAAACTGTTTTTT. This codes for CASSERRLGNEKLFF.

The chain joins TRBV27 to TRBJ2-3; perhaps TRBD1 as D (6 bases). Germline V gives CDR1 MNHEY, CDR2 SMNVEV (reference sequence). Trimming took off 3 bases at V and 1 base at J, with 8 bases between the two ends. The CDR3 has 14 residues. The CDR3 here is CASSLGARTDTQYF. As DNA, the CDR3 is TGTGCCAGCAGTTTGGGGGCCCGCACAGATACGCAGTATTTT.

This clonotype occurred a few times. The chain joins TRBV28 to TRBJ1-6; a possible D gene is TRBD1 (5 bases). Germline V gene lookup returns CDR1 MDHEN and CDR2 SYDVKM. Trimming stripped 3 bases from V and 0 bases from J, with 15 bases between. The length of the CDR3 is 18 residues. CDR3 nucleotides: TGTGCCAGCAGTTTCGGGGCTGGGGGAAGCTCCTATAATTCACCCCTCCACTTT. It codes for CASSFGAGGSSYNSPLHF.

This clonotype was counted many times. This chain joins TRBV4-2 and TRBJ1-1; D is ambiguous. The CDR3 contains 14 residues. CDR1 is LGHNA, CDR2 YNFKEQ, per germline. V was cut by 7 bases and J by 1 base, with 13 bases left in between. CDR3 protein: CASTLGPGNTEAFF. Here the CDR3 DNA reads TGTGCCAGCACCCTTGGCCCGGGGAACACTGAAGCTTTCTTT.

J is TRBJ2-1 and V is TRBV5-4, with TRBD2 identical over 9 bases. The V gene's germline CDR1 is SGHNT and CDR2 YYREEE (reference sequence). The CDR3 sequence is 15 residues long. Trimming took 0 bases from V and 2 from J; bases not matched to a gene: 0. CDR3: CASSLVAGAYNEQFF. CDR3 coding DNA: TGTGCCAGCAGCTTGGTAGCGGGGGCCTACAATGAGCAGTTCTTC.

This clonotype was picked up many times. CDR3 DNA sequence: TGTGCCAGCAGCTTAGTTCCCTTAGGGAGCGGGGGTTCGAATGAGCAGTTCTTC. Translation gives CASSLVPLGSGGSNEQFF. The chain carries TRBV7-2 and TRBJ2-1, with TRBD2 matching over 8 bases. The CDR3 contains 18 residues. Germline V lookup: CDR1 SGHTA, CDR2 FQGNSA. V shed 1 base, J shed 7 bases, and the junction held 15 bases outside the gene matches.

The table lists this clonotype with a few counts. The chain employs TRBV25-1 and TRBJ2-1; 15 bases align to TRBD2. Germline CDR1 is MGHDK and CDR2 is SYGVNS. The CDR3 extends over 18 amino acids. J gave up 4 bases and V 4 bases, and 8 bases lay outside the gene matches. The CDR3 is CASSAGLAGGPGYNEQFF. Written as DNA, the CDR3 is TGTGCCAGCAGTGCTGGACTAGCGGGAGGGCCGGGGTACAATGAGCAGTTCTTC. The variable domain in full, completed from reference TRBV25-1 and TRBJ2-1, reads EADIYQTPRYLVIGTGKKITLECSQTMGHDKMYWYQQDPGMELHLIHYSYGVNSTEKGDLSSESTVSRIRTEHFPLTLESARPSHTSQYLCASSAGLAGGPGYNEQFFGPGTRLTVL.

This clonotype occurred a few times. The V gene is TRBV19, the J gene TRBJ2-1, with 7 bases aligning to TRBD2. The germline gives CDR1 LNHDA, CDR2 SQIVND (reference sequence). V lost 3 bases to trimming and J lost 8 bases; unmatched junction nucleotides: 10. The CDR3 extends over 15 amino acids. The CDR3 DNA sequence: TGTGCCAGTAGTATGACTAGCAGTCTCTTTGATGAGCAGTTCTTC. Residues: CASSMTSSLFDEQFF.

Many counts were recorded for this clonotype. This chain joins TRBV11-2 and TRBJ2-3; D remains ambiguous. This CDR3 comprises 13 residues. CDR1 is SGHAT, CDR2 FQNNGV, per germline. Trimming removed 4 bases at V and 3 bases at J, with 8 bases between. The CDR3 loop is CASSSLTTDTQYF. CDR3 coding DNA: TGTGCCAGCAGCTCCTTAACGACAGATACGCAGTATTTT.

This clonotype is a singleton in its sample. The chain joins TRBV2 to TRBJ2-5, with 8 positions matching TRBD1. Germline assignment: CDR1 SNHLY and CDR2 FYNNEI. The CDR3 totals 13 residues. Germline trimming cut 6 bases from V and 1 base from J; bases unmatched to any gene: 1. The CDR3 DNA reads as TGTGCCAGCAGGGGGACAGGCCAAGAGACCCAGTACTTC. The encoded protein is CASRGTGQETQYF. Drawing the rest from reference TRBV2 and TRBJ2-5, the complete variable domain is EPEVTQTPSHQVTQMGQEVILRCVPISNHLYFYWYRQILGQKVEFLVSFYNNEISEKSEIFDDQFSVERPDGSNFTLKIRSTKLEDSAMYFCASRGTGQETQYFGPGTRLLVL.

Concerning this clonotype itself: This sequence may be a read error, since a much larger clone differs from it by one base. The rearrangement uses TRBV7-2 and TRBJ2-5; D perhaps matches TRBD2 (5 bases). The CDR3 covers 14 residues. CDR1 is SGHTA and CDR2 is FQGNSA in the germline V gene. The CDR3 nucleotides are TGTGCCAGCAGCCTACAGCGGAGCCAAGAGACCCTGTACTTC. This codes for CASSLQRSQETLYF.

The chain uses TRBV7-2 and TRBJ2-2; D remains ambiguous. In germline, CDR1 is SGHTA, CDR2 FQGNSA. CDR3 length: 16 amino acids. V lost 5 bases, J lost 6 bases, and 19 bases lay in between. CDR3 region: CASSPWVLGVAGELFF. CDR3 in DNA: TGTGCCAGCAGCCCCTGGGTGCTAGGAGTGGCCGGGGAGCTGTTTTTT. The variable domain in full, completed from reference TRBV7-2 and TRBJ2-2, reads GAGVSQSPSNKVTEKGKDVELRCDPISGHTALYWYRQSLGQGLEFLIYFQGNSAPDKSGLPSDRFSAERTGGSVSTLTIQRTQQEDSAVYLCASSPWVLGVAGELFFGEGSRLTVL.

There are a few counts of this clonotype. The chain employs TRBV12-3 or TRBV12-4 and TRBJ1-2, with 10 bases fitting TRBD1. The junction had 4 bases not matched to a gene; V was cut back by 6 bases and J by 6 bases. The CDR3 runs 13 residues. For the CDR3, the DNA is TGTGCCAGCAGGACAGGGGGCATCCATGGCTACACCTTC. Protein product: CASRTGGIHGYTF.

The sample holds many counts of this clonotype. This rearrangement joins TRBV7-6 to TRBJ1-4; D is unresolved. The CDR3 sequence is 16 residues long. Germline-derived CDR1 and CDR2 are SGHVS and FNYEAQ. Trimming took off 5 bases at V and 7 bases at J, with 20 bases between the two ends. CDR3 sequence: CASSPPGIPPGEKLFF. Here the CDR3 DNA reads TGTGCCAGCAGCCCCCCCGGGATCCCTCCGGGTGAAAAACTGTTTTTT.

The chain couples TRBV2 to TRBJ2-7, with D perhaps TRBD2 (6 bases). The CDR3 loop spans 17 amino acids. The ends were cut back, 4 bases at V and 2 bases at J, with 21 bases in the middle. CDR1 SNHLY and CDR2 FYNNEI come from the germline V gene. This CDR3 reads CASSVWLGGILPYEQYF. CDR3 nucleotide sequence: TGTGCCAGCAGTGTTTGGCTTGGCGGGATCCTGCCCTACGAGCAGTACTTC.

The gene calls are TRBV11-3 and TRBJ1-5; no definite D call. This CDR3 contains 14 residues. The germline V gene encodes CDR1 SGHNT and CDR2 YENEEA. Trimming took off 5 bases at V and 5 bases at J, with 13 bases between the two ends. CDR3 nucleotides: TGTGCCAGCAGCGGGCCGGACGGGTATCAGCCCCAGCATTTT. Translation gives CASSGPDGYQPQHF.